Listed below are T cell receptor beta chains from one sample, sequenced in a study of identical twins. TCRdb recomputed calls from the 5' RACE reads with MiXCR, one row per CDR3 protein. The repertoire holds fewer than 900,000 distinct CDR3 sequences, about 20% seen once, with over 4% in the top ten. The same sample was also studied in work on T cells expressing NK-cell markers.

The sample taken for sequencing was PBMCs. The receptors stem from a woman in her late teens or twenties in good health. Each CDR3 is given with its conserved first and last residue. A D gene is named only where the DNA matches it firmly. Clone size is not always given. Where it is, it says once, few, many or a class for expanded clones.

d_gene	v_gene	abundance	len	j_gene	CDR3nt	CDR3aa
NA	TRBV5-5	few	14	TRBJ2-7	TGTGCCAGCAGCTTGGTTTTTCGCCAATTGGAGCAGTACTTC	CASSLVFRQLEQYF
TRBD1	TRBV7-9	NA	16	TRBJ2-5	TGTGCCAGCAGCCCCGATTCGGGACAGGGGAAAGAGACCCAGTACTTC	CASSPDSGQGKETQYF
NA	TRBV29-1	few	14	TRBJ2-3	TGCAGCGTTCCACAAAGGGGAGTAACAGATACGCAGTATTTT	CSVPQRGVTDTQYF
TRBD2	TRBV5-6	once	16	TRBJ2-7	TGTGCCAGCAGCTTGGTTCCTAGCGGGAGATCGGGGGAGCAGTACTTC	CASSLVPSGRSGEQYF
NA	TRBV7-9	NA	15	TRBJ2-7	TGTGCCAGCAGTAACCCCAACCAGTTCTCCTACGAGCAGTACTTC	CASSNPNQFSYEQYF
NA	TRBV5-1	NA	14	TRBJ2-7	TGCGCCAGCAGCCGCGTCGGCCAGGACTACGAGCAGTACTTC	CASSRVGQDYEQYF
NA	TRBV12-3/TRBV12-4	many	11	TRBJ1-2	TGTGCCAACCGGGATGTCTATGGCTACACCTTC	CANRDVYGYTF
NA	TRBV29-1	NA	13	TRBJ2-7	TGCAGCGTTGAGGCGGTTAGCAGCTACGAGCAGTACTTC	CSVEAVSSYEQYF
NA	TRBV4-3	many	15	TRBJ1-6	TGCGCCAGCAGCCAAGAAGGGGGTTTTAGTTCACCCCTCCACTTT	CASSQEGGFSSPLHF
NA	TRBV5-6	many	13	TRBJ2-7	TGTGCCAGCAGCTTAGGAGCAGCCTACGAGCAGTACTTC	CASSLGAAYEQYF
NA	TRBV7-2	NA	13	TRBJ2-7	TGTGCCAGCAGCCCTGGGACCGCACACCAGCAGTACTTC	CASSPGTAHQQYF
NA	TRBV5-6	NA	12	TRBJ2-1	TGTGCCAGCAGCGGAGGTTCGGATGAGCAGTTCTTC	CASSGGSDEQFF
NA	TRBV7-3	few	13	TRBJ2-7	TGTGCCAGCAGCTTATATCAACGGTTAGAGCAGTACTTC	CASSLYQRLEQYF
NA	TRBV7-9	NA	16	TRBJ2-1	TGTGCCAGCAGCTCAATCAGCGGGACAGTACAGAATGAGCAGTTCTTC	CASSSISGTVQNEQFF
TRBD1	TRBV10-3	NA	13	TRBJ2-1	TGTGCCATCAGCGGACAGGGTGGCAATGAGCAGTTCTTC	CAISGQGGNEQFF